The TCR beta chain under discussion was sequenced for a study of T cells after yellow fever vaccination. Study-level information: Fractions containing few cells were prepared with SMART-Seq v4 Ultra Low Input.

This clonotype was observed many times. Antigen unknown. CDR3 length: 14 residues. Germline-derived CDR1 and CDR2 are DFQATT and SNEGSKA (reference sequence). V lost 4 bases to trimming and J lost 7 bases; unmatched junction nucleotides: 7. 5'RACE template switching added a universal primer site and UMIs to TCR cDNA. Each CDR3 protein gets one entry after TCRdb re-called the 5' RACE reads with MiXCR. The sample comprises around 250,000 distinct CDR3 sequences, roughly 5% of which are singletons, and roughly 3.3% rests with the top ten. Findings and caveats of the study: Post-booster reappearance was seen for most primary-vaccination clones (roughly 97% CD4, 88% CD8). A weaker but faster secondary response was observed, peaking on day 5 versus 15.

The TCR originated in a man between 18 and 35 years old who received the YFV17D yellow fever vaccine. The sequenced sample was CD4+ T cells sorted from PBMCs, obtained on the day of the yellow fever booster vaccination. The genes are TRBV20-1 and TRBJ1-3; TRBD1 matches 10 bases. CDR3 protein: CSAISPDRGNTIYF. The CDR3 DNA follows: TGCAGTGCTATTAGCCCGGACAGGGGGAACACCATATATTTT.